The source of this T cell receptor beta chain is a study of human T cells and chemical hapten exposure. Study in general: Per-sample TCR yield variation was attributed mainly to small pooled library volume differences. Study results and limitations: Alopecia in all donors means immunity may differ from healthy individuals.

Noted time point: patch test 1, 2 weeks after DPC sensitization. Treatment of the sample: therapeutic diphenylcyclopropenone sensitization with weekly scalp DPC. Alopecia patients, 18 to 70 years old and DPC-suitable, served as donors. This clonotype has at least ten counts. The antigen is not known. At one boundary the junction diverges from the germline segment, which might be a read error. In the original analysis: Counting gave a median of around 100,000 TCRs per sample, with values ranging from about 23,224 to 700,000. One entry per CDR3 protein results from TCRdb running MiXCR on the RACE reads. TCRdb's processing, not the authors', yielded these V and J calls. This table holds about 360,000 distinct CDR3 sequences, 4.8% found once. This CDR3 has 15 residues. The germline CDR1 and CDR2 sequences are LGHDT and YNNKEL (reference sequence).

The genes are TRBV3-1 and TRBJ2-7, with a weak D call TRBD1 (6 bases). This clonotype was obtained from a woman aged 50 to 60 with alopecia areata. Some clones in this sample may be carry-over from other donors' samples. The sequences come from whole blood, collected in connection with sensitization to the hapten diphenylcyclopropenone (DPC). In DNA form, the CDR3 reads TGTGCCAGCAGTCAAGAAGGGGGACACCTCTACGAGCAGTACTTC. It codes for CASSQEGGHLYEQYF.